This T cell receptor (beta chain) came from a study of beta chain features in type 1 diabetes. Study-level background: Cell yields, age and gender were similar between patients and healthy donors. Study conclusions and caveats: These data did not resolve whether HLA type affects TCRB rearrangement. Possible PCR preference for shorter templates applied equally to patients and controls.

This clone was seen only a few times. No antigen is known for it. All of the isolated RNA was reverse transcribed, so expressed TCRB transcripts were sequenced. The protocol was immunoSEQ multiplex PCR, while the TCRdb copy is restricted to in-frame clones and leaves out a portion. Counted here are 110,000 to 150,000 clones, about a tenth occurring once; the ten biggest clones make up about 0.61%. Staining for CD45RO/CCR7/CD25/CD127/CD95/CD27 allowed sorting of CD4+ naive, central memory, regulatory and stem cell-like memory cells. CDR3 length: 16 amino acids. Germline CDR1 and CDR2: SGHTA and FQGTGA. V was pared by 5 bases and J by 6 bases, with 14 bases of the junction left unmatched.

The chain couples TRBV7-3 to TRBJ2-3, with TRBD2 matching 7 bases. Sample: central memory CD4+ T cells from blood. This sequence was found in a man between 18 and 35 years old in good health. CDR3 sequence reads: CASSPLMGGILDTQYF. The CDR3 nucleotides are TGTGCCAGCAGCCCTCTCATGGGGGGGATATTGGATACGCAGTATTTT.